This is a list of T cell receptor beta chains from one sample in a study of identifying expanded T cells in peripheral blood. Libraries were prepared by immunoSEQ multiplex PCR; TCRdb keeps only in-frame clonotypes and omits some of them. The sample holds more than 75,000 clones; 70% to 90% are singletons and the top ten take around 5.6%. The sample taken for sequencing was blood. All receptors come from a person aged 18 to 75 in good health. Both conserved end residues are part of each CDR3. A D gene is named only where the DNA matches it firmly. Expanded clones get a size class; other rows say once, few or many, or leave the size out.

TRBJ2-7,.,.,TRBV7-9,CASSTQGRKQYF,TGTGCCAGCAGCACACAGGGGAGGAAGCAGTACTTC
TRBJ1-5,.,TRBD1,TRBV30,CAWSHVDPGQRKGQPQHF,TGTGCCTGGAGTCACGTTGATCCGGGACAGAGAAAGGGTCAGCCCCAGCATTTT
TRBJ2-7,once,.,TRBV6-5,CASSYSAAAETYEQYF,TGTGCCAGCAGTTACTCCGCCGCGGCCGAGACCTACGAGCAGTACTTC
TRBJ2-5,.,.,TRBV7-6,CASSYTFGRENQETQYF,TGTGCCAGCAGCTACACCTTTGGCAGGGAAAATCAAGAGACCCAGTACTTC
TRBJ1-2,.,.,TRBV5-6,CASSPTSTRGYTF,TGTGCCAGCAGCCCGACATCAACTAGAGGCTACACCTTC
TRBJ1-2,.,.,TRBV4-3,CASSQTPQGDPYTF,TGCGCCAGCAGCCAAACTCCACAGGGAGATCCTTACACCTTC
TRBJ1-5,.,.,TRBV18,CASSLMDSGLNQPQHF,TGTGCCAGCTCACTCATGGACAGCGGGCTCAATCAGCCCCAGCATTTT
TRBJ1-1,once,TRBD1,TRBV6-1,CASSEADRGPNTEAFF,TGTGCCAGCAGTGAAGCCGACAGGGGACCGAACACTGAAGCTTTCTTT
TRBJ2-1,.,TRBD2,TRBV29-1,CSDRLADYNEQFF,TGCAGCGACCGACTAGCGGATTACAATGAGCAGTTCTTC
TRBJ1-6,.,.,TRBV5-6,CASSLAPPGDNSPLHF,TGTGCCAGCAGCTTGGCCCCACCCGGGGATAATTCACCCCTCCACTTT
TRBJ2-2,.,.,TRBV19,CASSISGRYTGELFF,TGTGCCAGTAGTATTTCGGGGAGGTACACCGGGGAGCTGTTTTTT
TRBJ2-7,.,TRBD1,TRBV28,CASRDGTASYEQYF,TGTGCCAGCAGAGATGGGACAGCCTCCTACGAGCAGTACTTC
TRBJ1-2,.,.,TRBV7-2,CASSLQKGGYTF,TGTGCCAGCAGCTTACAGAAAGGCGGCTACACCTTC